This TCR beta chain was recovered during a study of cytomegalovirus exposure and HLA in healthy donors. PCR amplification relied on 60 Vbeta primers (plus 13 Jbeta primers). Some clones are missing from TCRdb's copy, which holds only in-frame ones; the method was immunoSEQ multiplex PCR. The repertoire holds under 150,000 clones, with roughly 80% as singletons. The TCR was taken from a woman aged 40 to 55 in good health and CMV-seronegative. The sequenced sample was PBMCs.

The CDR3 sequence: CASSLGGQGRELFF. The CDR3, as DNA: TGTGCCAGCAGCTTAGGTGGGCAGGGCCGGGAGCTGTTTTTT. This chain joins TRBV11-1 and TRBJ2-2; D is possibly TRBD1 (5 bases). Trimming cost V 1 base and J 9 bases, with 12 bases left between them. The CDR3 totals 14 residues. Germline V gene lookup returns CDR1 SGHAT and CDR2 FQDESV (reference sequence).